The 18 T cell receptor beta chains in this list originate from one sample, sequenced in a study of shared clonotypes between healthy human individuals. The method was immunoSEQ multiplex PCR; TCRdb's version includes in-frame clones alone and lacks a portion of them. Here the sample spans approximately 460,000 clones, roughly 80% being singletons. The sample was PBMCs. These receptors were collected from a woman aged 40 to 50 in good health. Some clones in this sample may be carry-over from other donors' samples.

This clone was counted only a few times. This chain uses TRBV5-1 with TRBJ2-6; D gene unclear. The CDR3 sequence is 15 residues long. CDR1 SGHRS and CDR2 YFSETQ come from the germline V gene. The V and J ends lost 0 bases and 4 bases respectively, with 8 bases between them. The CDR3 region is CASSLDAPGANVLTF. The DNA of the CDR3 is TGCGCCAGCAGCTTGGACGCCCCCGGGGCCAACGTCCTGACTTTC.

The chain employs TRBV5-5 and TRBJ2-1; possible D gene TRBD1, 6 bases. V was clipped by 1 base and J by 4 bases, with 9 bases between them. The germline CDR1 and CDR2 sequences are SGHKS and YYEKEE (reference sequence). There are 14 residues in the CDR3. The CDR3 nucleotides read TGTGCCAGCAGCTTGCTTAGGGGGTACAATGAGCAGTTCTTC. Translation gives CASSLLRGYNEQFF.

The V and J genes are TRBV11-3 and TRBJ1-4; D may be TRBD1 (5 bases). The germline CDR1 and CDR2 sequences are SGHNT and YENEEA. The CDR3 length is 13 residues. Between the trimmed V and J ends, which lost 5 bases and 3 bases, there was a span of 7 bases. The CDR3 here is CASSRGANEKLFF. As DNA, the CDR3 is TGTGCCAGCAGCAGGGGTGCTAATGAAAAACTGTTTTTT.

CDR3 DNA sequence: TGTGCCAGCAGCTTTGGGAACACCGGGGAGCTGTTTTTT. Translation: CASSFGNTGELFF. The chain employs TRBV7-8 and TRBJ2-2; D unclear. Germline-derived CDR1 and CDR2 are SGHVS and FQNEAQ. This CDR3 contains 13 residues. With 3 bases removed from V and 1 base from J, the gap between germline ends came to 3 bases. The full variable domain, with the rest looked up from reference TRBV7-8 and TRBJ2-2, is GAGVSQSPRYKVAKRGQDVALRCDPISGHVSLFWYQQALGQGPEFLTYFQNEAQLDKSGLPSDRFFAERPEGSVSTLKIQRTQQEDSAVYLCASSFGNTGELFFGEGSRLTVL.

Turning to this clone: It is likely a read error: a sequence one base away is far more abundant. The chain couples TRBV29-1 to TRBJ1-2; 7 positions agree with TRBD1. The CDR3 is 15 residues long. In germline, CDR1 is SQVTM, CDR2 ANQGSEA. CDR3 bases: TGCGGCGTCCCTGCAACAGGGGACATCTACTATGGCTACACCTTC. Amino acids: CGVPATGDIYYGYTF. Complete variable domain (other parts from reference TRBV29-1 and TRBJ1-2): SAVISQKPSRDICQRGTSLTIQCQVDSQVTMMFWYRQQPGQSLTLIATANQGSEATYESGFVIDKFPISRPNLTFSTLTVSNMSPEDSSIYLCGVPATGDIYYGYTFGSGTRLTVV.

This chain connects TRBV10-3 to TRBJ1-2; 7 bases are a match to TRBD1. Germline values: CDR1 ENHRY, CDR2 SYGVKD. The CDR3 has 14 residues. V lost 2 bases and J lost 4; bases outside the gene matches: 4. CDR3 nucleotide sequence: TGTGCCATCAGTGAGGGGACAGCATCCTATGGCTACACCTTC. Protein product: CAISEGTASYGYTF.

The V and J genes are TRBV7-3 and TRBJ2-1, with 12 nucleotides matching TRBD2. V was clipped by 5 bases and J by 6 bases; unmatched bases: 5. The CDR3 length is 15 residues. Germline lookup yields CDR1 SGHTA and CDR2 FQGTGA. CDR3 sequence reads: CASSASSGRANEQFF. The CDR3 DNA follows: TGTGCCAGCAGCGCCTCTAGCGGGAGGGCCAATGAGCAGTTCTTC.

The chain recombines TRBV18 with TRBJ1-1; the D gene is possibly TRBD1 (5 bases). The CDR3 extends over 13 amino acids. The germline CDR1 and CDR2 sequences are KGHSH and LQKENI. V was clipped by 2 bases and J by 12 bases, with 16 bases between them. The CDR3 sequence is CASSPTGGGSSFF. In nucleotides, the CDR3 is TGTGCCAGCTCACCAACGGGGGGAGGTTCGTCTTTCTTT.

The chain carries TRBV19 and TRBJ2-7; TRBD2 matches 7 bases. V lost 5 bases, J lost 2 bases, and 3 bases stayed unmatched. Germline V CDR1 and CDR2: LNHDA, SQIVND (reference sequence). This CDR3 region has 13 residues. This chain's CDR3 is CASSRGRAYEQYF. The CDR3 coding sequence is TGTGCCAGTAGTCGGGGGAGGGCCTACGAGCAGTACTTC.

The chain is built from TRBV7-9 and TRBJ2-2; 11 nucleotides align to TRBD1. V lost 3 bases, J lost 7 bases, and 7 bases stayed unmatched. This CDR3 has 16 residues. Germline V lookup: CDR1 SEHNR, CDR2 FQNEAQ (reference sequence). CDR3 loop: CASSLWTGGFIGELFF. For the CDR3, the DNA is TGTGCCAGCAGCTTGTGGACAGGGGGCTTCATCGGGGAGCTGTTTTTT.

The V and J genes are TRBV5-1 and TRBJ2-5; TRBD2 matches 8 bases. There are 13 residues in the CDR3. Germline CDR1 is SGHRS and CDR2 is YFSETQ. After removal of 5 bases from V and 3 bases from J, the junction contained 3 bases not matched to a gene. The CDR3 sequence is CASSIGGEETQYF. CDR3 coding DNA: TGCGCCAGCAGTATCGGGGGGGAAGAGACCCAGTACTTC. The variable domain in full, with the rest retrieved from reference TRBV5-1 and TRBJ2-5, is KAGVTQTPRYLIKTRGQQVTLSCSPISGHRSVSWYQQTPGQGLQFLFEYFSETQRNKGNFPGRFSGRQFSNSRSEMNVSTLELGDSALYLCASSIGGEETQYFGPGTRLLVL.

Here the CDR3 DNA reads TGTGCCAGCATTGGACAGGGCCACACCGGGGAGCTGTTTTTT. Amino acids: CASIGQGHTGELFF. This sequence joins TRBV2 and TRBJ2-2; 8 bases match TRBD1. The CDR3 extends over 14 amino acids. The ends lost 7 bases at V and 3 bases at J; junction bases unmatched: 4. The germline V gene encodes CDR1 SNHLY and CDR2 FYNNEI.

Points on this clone: This likely traces to a read error, being one base from a far larger clone. The chain is built from TRBV4-1 and TRBJ1-5, with TRBD1 matching over 7 bases. The CDR3 is 16 amino acids. V was pared by 4 bases and J by 5 bases, with 11 bases of the junction left unmatched. The germline V gene encodes CDR1 MGHRA and CDR2 YSYEKL. As DNA, the CDR3 is TGCGCCAGCAGCCTGAATTATCAGGGGGGCGATCAGCCCCAGCATTTT. Translating gives CASSLNYQGGDQPQHF.

This sequence joins TRBV7-6 and TRBJ1-5, with 8 bases lining up with TRBD1. The CDR3 contains 15 residues. Germline values: CDR1 SGHVS, CDR2 FNYEAQ. J lost 7 bases, V lost 1 base, and 6 bases had no gene match. CDR3 in DNA: TGTGCCAGCAGCTTAGGAGGGACAGGCGTACAGCCCCAGCATTTT. Amino acid sequence: CASSLGGTGVQPQHF.

Notes on this clone: Given a much more abundant clone one base away, this may be a read error. This specimen includes other DNA sequences encoding the same CDR3. The genes are TRBV27 and TRBJ2-2, with 8 bases aligning to TRBD1. The CDR3 sequence is 15 residues long. V shed 6 bases, J shed 6 bases, and the junction held 9 bases outside the gene matches. Germline V gives CDR1 MNHEY, CDR2 SMNVEV (reference sequence). CDR3 DNA: TGTGCCAGCAGCCCTGACAGGGGTGAGGCCGGGGAGCTGTTTTTT. Its translation is CASSPDRGEAGELFF.

This clone occurred once. The rearrangement uses TRBV29-1 and TRBJ1-1, with a weak D call TRBD1 (6 bases). V was trimmed by 4 bases and J by 1 base, leaving 13 bases between them. The CDR3 loop spans 14 amino acids. CDR1 SQVTM and CDR2 ANQGSEA come from the germline V gene. The CDR3 DNA sequence: TGCAGCGTTGTGAGGGGGGGAGCGAACACTGAAGCTTTCTTT. This translates into CSVVRGGANTEAFF.

The chain is built from TRBV19 and TRBJ1-5; D uncertain. V gave up 3 bases and J gave up 6 bases, with 6 bases separating them. Germline CDR1 reads LNHDA; CDR2 reads SQIVND (reference sequence). The CDR3 has 12 residues. This chain's CDR3 is CASSISSQPQHF. For the CDR3, the DNA is TGTGCCAGTAGTATCTCGAGTCAGCCCCAGCATTTT. Together with reference TRBV19 and TRBJ1-5, the CDR3 gives the full variable domain: DGGITQSPKYLFRKEGQNVTLSCEQNLNHDAMYWYRQDPGQGLRLIYYSQIVNDFQKGDIAEGYSVSREKKESFPLTVTSAQKNPTAFYLCASSISSQPQHFGDGTRLSIL.

The chain recombines TRBV11-3 with TRBJ2-7; no clear D gene. Trimming shortened V by 6 bases and J by 2 bases, and 14 bases separated the two germline ends. CDR1 and CDR2 from the germline V gene are SGHNT and YENEEA. The CDR3 is made up of 14 amino acids. This chain's CDR3 is CASSIRAGTYEQYF. The DNA for the CDR3 is TGTGCCAGCAGTATAAGGGCCGGAACCTACGAGCAGTACTTC. The variable domain in full, with the rest retrieved from reference TRBV11-3 and TRBJ2-7, is EAGVVQSPRYKIIEKKQPVAFWCNPISGHNTLYWYLQNLGQGPELLIRYENEEAVDDSQLPKDRFSAERLKGVDSTLKIQPAELGDSAVYLCASSIRAGTYEQYFGPGTRLTVT.